Sequencing of this TCR beta chain was carried out in a study of beta chain features in type 1 diabetes. Findings of the study overall: All four CD4+ subsets of Type 1 diabetes patients contained TCRB CDR3s that were moderately but significantly shorter.

This clone was found a few times. Antigen unknown. Isolated RNA was reverse transcribed in full, so expressed TCRB transcripts were sequenced. Sequencing used immunoSEQ multiplex PCR; TCRdb keeps in-frame clones, though not all of them. The table lists 250,000 to 300,000 clones, over 11% of them singletons. Germline V gene sequence: CDR1 KGHSH, CDR2 LQKENI. The CDR3 runs to 14 residues. Trimming removed 0 bases from V and 7 bases from J; junction bases left unmatched: 2. V is TRBV18 and J is TRBJ2-1; 8 bases fit TRBD2. This clonotype was obtained from a man younger than 40 with type 1 diabetes. Source material: naive CD4+ T cells from blood. CDR3 residues: CASSPPGLGNEQFF. CDR3 bases: TGTGCCAGCTCACCACCGGGACTAGGAAATGAGCAGTTCTTC.